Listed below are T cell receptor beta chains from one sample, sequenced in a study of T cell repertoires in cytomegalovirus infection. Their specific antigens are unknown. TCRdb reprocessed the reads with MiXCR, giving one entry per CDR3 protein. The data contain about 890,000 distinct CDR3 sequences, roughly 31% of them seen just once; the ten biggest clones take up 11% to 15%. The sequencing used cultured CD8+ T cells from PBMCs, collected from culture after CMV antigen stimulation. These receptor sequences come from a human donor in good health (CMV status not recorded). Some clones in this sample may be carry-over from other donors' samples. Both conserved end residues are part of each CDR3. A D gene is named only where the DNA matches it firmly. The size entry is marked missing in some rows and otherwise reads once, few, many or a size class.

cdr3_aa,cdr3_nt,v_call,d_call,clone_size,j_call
CASSLGSIEQFF,TGCGCCAGCAGCTTGGGCAGCATTGAGCAGTTCTTC,TRBV5-1,-,-,TRBJ2-1
CASTGTDTTGELFF,TGTGCCAGTACCGGGACAGACACCACCGGGGAGCTGTTTTTT,TRBV28,TRBD1,once,TRBJ2-2
CASSEPSQGNTEAFF,TGTGCCAGCAGTGAACCGTCCCAGGGGAACACTGAAGCTTTCTTT,TRBV25-1,-,-,TRBJ1-1
CASSLRTTTEQFF,TGTGCCAGCAGCTTAAGGACAACCACTGAGCAGTTCTTC,TRBV7-6,-,-,TRBJ2-1
CASSPGTSGETQYF,TGTGCCAGCAGCCCCGGGACTAGCGGCGAGACCCAGTACTTC,TRBV5-6,TRBD2,many,TRBJ2-5
CASSLSQGDGYTF,TGTGCCAGCAGTTTATCACAGGGTGATGGCTACACCTTC,TRBV27,-,-,TRBJ1-2
CASLNNEQFF,TGTGCCAGCCTTAACAATGAGCAGTTCTTC,TRBV2,-,-,TRBJ2-1
CASSERGAPYSNQPQHF,TGTGCTAGCAGTGAAAGAGGGGCACCCTATAGCAATCAGCCCCAGCATTTT,TRBV6-4,-,-,TRBJ1-5
CASSFLRQGGNTEAFF,TGTGCCAGCAGCTTCCTCCGACAGGGTGGGAACACTGAAGCTTTCTTT,TRBV7-8,TRBD1,-,TRBJ1-1
CSAAGITSYEQYF,TGCAGTGCGGCCGGGATCACATCCTACGAGCAGTACTTC,TRBV20-1,-,-,TRBJ2-7
CASSLREFQFF,TGTGCCAGCAGCTTGAGAGAGTTTCAGTTCTTC,TRBV7-9,-,many,TRBJ2-1
CSVDLTGLGEAFF,TGCAGCGTTGATCTCACGGGTTTGGGTGAAGCTTTCTTT,TRBV29-1,-,few,TRBJ1-1
CASRGPFNTDTQYF,TGTGCCAGCAGAGGCCCTTTTAATACAGATACGCAGTATTTT,TRBV6-2/TRBV6-3,-,-,TRBJ2-3
CAISESLIGQGGGYTF,TGTGCCATCAGTGAGTCGTTAATCGGACAGGGCGGAGGCTACACCTTC,TRBV10-3,TRBD1,few,TRBJ1-2
CASALRGVIRNTEAFF,TGTGCCAGTGCCCTACGAGGGGTTATAAGGAACACTGAAGCTTTCTTT,TRBV19,-,few,TRBJ1-1
CASSSSGDSEAFF,TGTGCCAGCAGCTCCTCGGGGGACAGTGAAGCTTTCTTT,TRBV11-3,TRBD1,-,TRBJ1-1
CASSYGTTEQETQYF,TGTGCCAGCAGTTACGGGACTACCGAACAAGAGACCCAGTACTTC,TRBV6-5,TRBD2,few,TRBJ2-5
CASSEQGSRYEQYF,TGTGCCAGCAGTGAGCAGGGATCACGGTACGAGCAGTACTTC,TRBV6-1,-,few,TRBJ2-7
CSATTSGDYNEQFF,TGCAGTGCTACGACTAGCGGGGACTACAATGAGCAGTTCTTC,TRBV20-1,TRBD2,once,TRBJ2-1
CASSATTGVGTEAFF,TGTGCCAGCAGCGCGACGACAGGGGTGGGTACTGAAGCTTTCTTT,TRBV7-6,TRBD1,-,TRBJ1-1
CASSRETGAYGYTF,TGCGCCAGCAGCCGAGAGACAGGGGCCTATGGCTACACCTTC,TRBV4-1,TRBD1,-,TRBJ1-2
CASDRVGQPQHF,TGTGCCAGCGACAGGGTGGGTCAGCCCCAGCATTTT,TRBV7-9,TRBD1,many,TRBJ1-5
CASNLGGSNQPQHF,TGTGCCAGCAACCTAGGGGGCTCGAATCAGCCCCAGCATTTT,TRBV5-8,TRBD1,-,TRBJ1-5
CASSQRESGTGSYTF,TGCGCCAGCAGCCAACGGGAGTCGGGGACTGGGAGCTACACCTTC,TRBV4-1,-,-,TRBJ1-2
CASRGVEQYF,TGTGCCAGCAGGGGGGTCGAGCAGTACTTC,TRBV2,-,-,TRBJ2-7
CASSAWTSGGAQETQYF,TGCGCCAGCAGTGCGTGGACTAGCGGGGGGGCCCAAGAGACCCAGTACTTC,TRBV10-2,TRBD2,few,TRBJ2-5